The 25 T cell receptor beta chains below were found in one sample sequenced in a study of blood T cells in healthy people across ages (dated by TCRdb to between 2014 and 2017). Libraries were prepared through 5' RACE. TCRdb names Illumina HiSeq 2500 as the instrument used. The second PCR ran for roughly 7 to 12 cycles and used a J-beta primer mix along with a sample-barcoded 5' primer. Clones were called with MiXCR by TCRdb after fastp trimmed the public reads at Q25, and only in-frame beta chains were retained. Every entry covers one CDR3 protein and lists the most common genes and DNA from its rows. The sample includes 720,000 or so distinct CDR3 sequences, with 40% to 45% observed a single time. The top ten constitute about 30% of the sample. Material for sequencing was blood. These receptors originate from a man aged 80 or over in good health.

The V and J genes are TRBV5-1 and TRBJ2-2; tentatively, D is TRBD2 (6 bases). Per the germline V gene, CDR1 is SGHRS and CDR2 is YFSETQ. This CDR3 has 15 residues. V was trimmed by 4 bases and J by 0 bases, leaving 10 bases between them. The DNA of the CDR3 is TGCGCCAGCAGCAGACCGGGAGCGAACACCGGGGAGCTGTTTTTT. This codes for CASSRPGANTGELFF.

This clonotype came up a few times. The V call is TRBV27, the J call TRBJ2-3, with 10 bases fitting TRBD2. Trimming removed 4 bases from V and 7 bases from J; junction bases left unmatched: 2. This CDR3 has 13 amino acids. The germline gives CDR1 MNHEY, CDR2 SMNVEV (reference sequence). CDR3 sequence reads: CASSWTSGNTQYF. Here the CDR3 DNA reads TGTGCCAGCAGTTGGACTAGCGGTAATACGCAGTATTTT.

The V call is TRBV28, the J call TRBJ1-5; D gene uncertain. Trimming pared 7 bases from V and 0 bases from J, leaving 7 bases between. The CDR3 totals 13 residues. Per germline, CDR1 MDHEN and CDR2 SYDVKM. The CDR3 region is CASIKGSNQPQHF. CDR3 nucleotides: TGTGCCAGCATTAAGGGTAGCAATCAGCCCCAGCATTTT.

The gene calls are TRBV19 and TRBJ2-7; 7 positions match TRBD1. V lost 6 bases, J lost 0 bases, and 8 bases stayed unmatched. Germline values: CDR1 LNHDA, CDR2 SQIVND (reference sequence). The CDR3 is 15 residues long. The CDR3 nucleotides are TGTGCCAGTAGCCCGGACAGGAGGAGCTCCTACGAGCAGTACTTC. Residues: CASSPDRRSSYEQYF.

This clonotype came up once. A much larger clone lies a single base off, so this may be a read error. The chain employs TRBV5-1 and TRBJ2-5; 12 bases are a match to TRBD2. The CDR3 loop spans 16 amino acids. Per germline, CDR1 SGHRS and CDR2 YFSETQ. The DNA of the CDR3 is TGCGCCAGCAGCCCGATGACTAGCGGGAGTGGAGAGACCCTGTACTTC. Translated: CASSPMTSGSGETLYF.

At least ten counts were recorded for this clonotype. This chain's CDR3 is CSTRALLGYNEQFF. The CDR3 coding sequence is TGCAGCACGAGGGCCTTATTAGGATATAATGAGCAGTTCTTC. The chain combines TRBV29-1 with TRBJ2-1; the D gene is possibly TRBD2 (5 bases). The CDR3 has 14 amino acids. The germline V gene encodes CDR1 SQVTM and CDR2 ANQGSEA. V lost 8 bases, J lost 7 bases, and 21 bases lay in between.

This clonotype was recorded a few times. The chain recombines TRBV4-2 with TRBJ2-7, with TRBD2 matching over 8 bases. Per the germline V gene, CDR1 is LGHNA and CDR2 is YNFKEQ. The trim removed 8 bases at V and 4 bases at J, leaving 13 bases unmatched. The CDR3 sequence is 15 residues long. The CDR3 protein is CASSASGTRIYEQYF. The CDR3, as DNA: TGTGCCAGCTCTGCAAGCGGGACTAGGATTTACGAGCAGTACTTC.

This chain links TRBV27 with TRBJ2-3; 9 bases align to TRBD2. Germline CDR1 and CDR2: MNHEY and SMNVEV (reference sequence). This CDR3 is 16 amino acids long. The J segment lost 0 bases and the V segment lost 2 bases, leaving 3 bases of the junction unmatched. The CDR3 DNA is TGTGCCAGCAGTTTAGATACTAGCGGGAGCACAGATACGCAGTATTTT. Encoded protein: CASSLDTSGSTDTQYF.

The chain joins TRBV7-2 to TRBJ2-1, with 7 bases aligning to TRBD1. The trim removed 3 bases at V and 9 bases at J, leaving 8 bases unmatched. Germline CDR1 is SGHTA and CDR2 is FQGNSA. There are 14 residues in the CDR3. In DNA form, the CDR3 reads TGTGCCAGCAGCTTCCTTAGGGGGCGCGGTGAGCAGTTCTTC. Translated, it gives CASSFLRGRGEQFF.

In this sample, this clonotype turned up many times. This chain uses TRBV3-1 with TRBJ2-1; D perhaps matches TRBD2 (6 bases). Trimming stripped 1 base from V and 4 bases from J, with 14 bases between. This CDR3 has 16 amino acids. Germline values: CDR1 LGHDT, CDR2 YNNKEL (reference sequence). CDR3 residues: CASSQVSGGRYNEQFF. CDR3 nucleotides: TGTGCCAGCAGCCAAGTTTCTGGGGGGAGATACAATGAGCAGTTCTTC.

This clonotype was picked up a small number of times. The V call is TRBV11-2, the J call TRBJ2-4, with D perhaps matching TRBD1 (6 bases). Near its end, the DNA agrees better with TRBJ2-5, so the J call may be wrong. The germline V gene encodes CDR1 SGHAT and CDR2 FQNNGV. This CDR3 is built from 13 residues. The CDR3 spells CASTRTAVETQYF. In DNA, the CDR3 is TGTGCCAGCACCCGGACAGCGGTTGAGACCCAGTACTTC.

The chain combines TRBV29-1 with TRBJ1-1, with a tentative D call TRBD1 (6 bases). There are 14 residues in the CDR3. From germline, CDR1 is SQVTM and CDR2 ANQGSEA. Between the trimmed V and J ends, which lost 5 bases and 2 bases, there was a span of 15 bases. CDR3 region: CSVREGGLNTEAFF. In DNA form, the CDR3 reads TGCAGCGTTCGGGAGGGGGGGCTAAACACTGAAGCTTTCTTT.

With respect to this clonotype: Being one base from a much bigger clone, this may be a read error. This sequence joins TRBV12-3 or TRBV12-4 and TRBJ2-7; tentative D call: TRBD1 (7 bases). This CDR3 region has 12 residues. The CDR3 spells CTSRGDGYEQYF. CDR3 in DNA: TGTACCAGCAGGGGGGACGGCTACGAGCAGTACTTC.

This clonotype was observed a handful of times. The chain employs TRBV6-5 and TRBJ2-7, with D perhaps being TRBD1 or TRBD2 (5 bases each). The germline V gene has CDR1 MNHEY and CDR2 SVGAGI. This CDR3 has 15 residues. V gave up 10 bases and J gave up 3 bases, with 22 bases separating them. CDR3 sequence: CATRLRDLKGYEQYF. The CDR3 DNA reads TGTGCCACCAGACTAAGGGACCTCAAGGGCTACGAGCAGTACTTC.

This chain joins TRBV5-1 and TRBJ1-1; D is unresolved. The CDR3 length is 16 residues. V was clipped by 0 bases and J by 4 bases, with 16 bases between them. Germline CDR1 is SGHRS and CDR2 is YFSETQ. The CDR3 DNA sequence: TGCGCCAGCAGCTTGGGTCTTCTGGGGTTGCTCACTGAAGCTTTCTTT. Translation gives CASSLGLLGLLTEAFF.

The chain combines TRBV27 with TRBJ2-4; TRBD1 might be the D (5 bases). The J call is in doubt because the DNA end fits TRBJ2-7 better. The germline V gene has CDR1 MNHEY and CDR2 SMNVEV (reference sequence). The CDR3 sequence is 13 residues long. The CDR3 nucleotides read TGTGCCAGCAGCAATACAGGTATCTACGAGCAGTACTTC. Protein: CASSNTGIYEQYF.

The chain's CDR3 is CSAREGGKGYNEQFF. The DNA for the CDR3 is TGCAGTGCTAGAGAGGGCGGGAAGGGCTACAATGAGCAGTTCTTC. The chain joins TRBV20-1 to TRBJ2-1; D is perhaps TRBD2 (6 bases). Germline V CDR1 and CDR2: DFQATT, SNEGSKA (reference sequence). CDR3 length: 15 amino acids. The germline V and J ends were trimmed by 0 bases and 3 bases, with 12 bases remaining between them.

Remarks on this clonotype: One base away lies a much larger clone, so this may be a sequencing read error. This chain joins TRBV7-2 and TRBJ2-7; 7 bases match TRBD2. The CDR3 extends over 16 amino acids. CDR1 is SGHTA, CDR2 FQGNSA, per germline. CDR3 nucleotide sequence: TGTGCCTGCAGCTTAATGGGAGGGGCTAGCTCCTACGAGCAGTACTTC. This sequence encodes CACSLMGGASSYEQYF.

This clonotype was counted a few times. V is TRBV20-1 and J is TRBJ2-2; D remains ambiguous. V was clipped by 6 bases and J by 0 bases, with 14 bases between them. CDR3 length equals 15 residues. Looked up from germline, CDR1 is DFQATT and CDR2 is SNEGSKA (reference sequence). CDR3 amino acids: CSAPSPQPNTGELFF. CDR3 DNA: TGCAGTGCCCCATCACCACAGCCGAACACCGGGGAGCTGTTTTTT.

This clonotype was observed a single time. V is TRBV20-1 and J is TRBJ2-3; a weak D match, TRBD2 (5 bases). The CDR3 runs 12 residues. Germline V gene lookup returns CDR1 DFQATT and CDR2 SNEGSKA (reference sequence). The V gene lost 1 base and the J gene lost 8 bases, with 10 bases spanning the gap. The CDR3 nucleotides read TGCAGTGCTAGAGCTTCTGGAGGTACGCAGTATTTT. Protein sequence: CSARASGGTQYF.

The chain links TRBV10-2 to TRBJ2-4; a weak D match, TRBD2 (5 bases). The length of the CDR3 is 11 residues. Germline V gene sequence: CDR1 WSHSY, CDR2 SAAADI. V was shortened by 3 bases and J by 13 bases, with 10 bases between the two germline ends. The CDR3 coding sequence is TGCGCCAGCAGTGACGGGGAAGAGCAGTACTTC. Residues: CASSDGEEQYF.

The sample holds a few counts of this clonotype. V usage is TRBV9 and J usage is TRBJ2-5; D might be TRBD2 (6 bases). TRBJ2-7 explains the end of the DNA better; the J call may be wrong. The CDR3 loop spans 13 amino acids. Germline CDR1 is SGDLS and CDR2 is YYNGEE. CDR3 coding DNA: TGTGCCAGCAGCGTAGCCGGGGGTGGCGAGCAGTACTTC. Its translation: CASSVAGGGEQYF.

The gene calls are TRBV28 and TRBJ2-7, with TRBD1 matching over 11 bases. The CDR3 is made up of 19 amino acids. The germline V gene has CDR1 MDHEN and CDR2 SYDVKM. V lost 5 bases, J lost 2 bases, and 17 bases stayed unmatched. CDR3: CASSVHRDRGSGDPYEQYF. The CDR3, as DNA: TGTGCCAGCAGTGTTCACCGGGACAGGGGGTCCGGGGACCCCTACGAGCAGTACTTC.

This clonotype was found many times. This chain uses TRBV3-1 with TRBJ2-5, with 9 bases identical to TRBD2. The V and J ends lost 4 bases and 6 bases, in that order; junction bases with no gene match: 6. Germline lookup yields CDR1 LGHDT and CDR2 YNNKEL (reference sequence). The CDR3 covers 14 residues. The CDR3 region is CASSPLAGRKTQYF. The CDR3 DNA follows: TGTGCCAGCAGCCCCCTAGCGGGGAGGAAGACCCAGTACTTC.

This clonotype was seen more than once but under ten times. The chain recombines TRBV12-3 or TRBV12-4 with TRBJ2-4; 12 nucleotides align to TRBD1. With 8 bases clipped from V and 7 bases from J, the junction kept 6 bases outside the gene matches. The CDR3 contains 14 residues. The CDR3 here is CASRDRGPGNIQYF. CDR3 in DNA: TGTGCCAGCCGGGACAGGGGGCCCGGGAACATTCAGTACTTC.